The 2 T cell receptor beta chains reported below all come from one sample, sequenced in a study of a mutant IDH1 vaccine in newly diagnosed glioma. Noted time point: week 11, during vaccination. It was 300 ug of mutant IDH1 20-mer peptide that made up each vaccine dose, given with topical imiquimod. Sequencing used immunoSEQ multiplex PCR; TCRdb keeps in-frame clones, though not all of them. This table has around 53,000 clones, 91% appearing once. These TCRs' antigens remain unknown. Sequenced material: PBMCs, taken from a glioma patient whose treatment included an IDH1 peptide vaccine. Receptors originate from a man between 45 and 60 years old with glioma.

The count of this clone is one. The chain couples TRBV7-8 to TRBJ1-1; D is undetermined. Trimming shortened V by 2 bases and J by 3 bases, and 10 bases separated the two germline ends. This CDR3 is 14 amino acids long. Germline lookup yields CDR1 SGHVS and CDR2 FQNEAQ. The CDR3 DNA reads TGTGCCAGCAGCTTACGACCCCAGGACACTGAAGCTTTCTTT. Translating gives CASSLRPQDTEAFF.

This chain links TRBV5-1 with TRBJ2-3, with D perhaps given as TRBD1 or TRBD2 (5 bases each). Trimming took 4 bases from V and 0 from J, leaving 9 bases between them. The CDR3 is 14 residues long. Germline V CDR1 and CDR2: SGHRS, YFSETQ. CDR3 nucleotide sequence: TGCGCCAGCAGCGAAGGGGACAGCACAGATACGCAGTATTTT. Its translation is CASSEGDSTDTQYF. Using reference TRBV5-1 and TRBJ2-3 for the parts outside the CDR3, the full variable domain is KAGVTQTPRYLIKTRGQQVTLSCSPISGHRSVSWYQQTPGQGLQFLFEYFSETQRNKGNFPGRFSGRQFSNSRSEMNVSTLELGDSALYLCASSEGDSTDTQYFGPGTRLTVL.